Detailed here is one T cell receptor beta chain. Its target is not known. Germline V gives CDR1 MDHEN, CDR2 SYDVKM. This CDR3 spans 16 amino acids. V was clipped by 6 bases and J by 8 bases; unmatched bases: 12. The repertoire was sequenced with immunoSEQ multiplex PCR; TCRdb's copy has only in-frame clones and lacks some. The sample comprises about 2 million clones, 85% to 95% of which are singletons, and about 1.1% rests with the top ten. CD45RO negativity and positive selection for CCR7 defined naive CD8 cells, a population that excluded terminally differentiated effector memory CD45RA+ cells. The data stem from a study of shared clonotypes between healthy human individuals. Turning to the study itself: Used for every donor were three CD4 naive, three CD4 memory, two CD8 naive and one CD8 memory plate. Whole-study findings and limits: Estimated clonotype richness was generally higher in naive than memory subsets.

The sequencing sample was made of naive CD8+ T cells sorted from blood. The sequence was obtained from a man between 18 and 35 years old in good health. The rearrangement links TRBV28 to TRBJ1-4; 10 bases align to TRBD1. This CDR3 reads CASRLGPGTGAEKLFF. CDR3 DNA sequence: TGTGCCAGCAGATTGGGGCCCGGGACAGGGGCAGAAAAACTGTTTTTT.